This T cell receptor beta chain was captured in a study of human T cells and chemical hapten exposure. Study-wide context: Enrolled patients were predominantly female and had alopecia areata, totalis or universalis.

Time point defined: patch test 2, 6 weeks after DPC sensitization. The sample's treatment: therapeutic diphenylcyclopropenone sensitization with weekly scalp DPC. The donor pool consisted of alopecia patients aged 18 to 70 years, considered suitable for DPC. Someone pulled total RNA out of unfractionated whole blood. Many counts were recorded for this clonotype. Unique molecular identifiers were attached to individual cDNA molecules within the library. TCRdb processed the RACE reads anew with MiXCR; each CDR3 protein has one entry. This table has 120,000 to 150,000 distinct CDR3 sequences, about 12% appearing once. Germline V gene data show CDR1 as SEHNR and CDR2 as FQNEAQ (reference sequence). The CDR3 sequence is 12 residues long. V was shortened by 1 base and J by 10 bases, with 9 bases between the two germline ends.

The sample here was whole blood, taken in connection with sensitization to the hapten diphenylcyclopropenone (DPC). This clonotype originated in a woman in her forties or fifties with alopecia areata. Some clones in this sample may be carry-over from other donors' samples. The rearrangement uses TRBV7-9 and TRBJ2-3; D unresolved. CDR3: CASSLEIPPQYF. The CDR3, as DNA: TGTGCCAGCAGCTTAGAGATACCGCCGCAGTATTTT.